This T cell receptor beta chain was recorded in a study of metastatic and nonmetastatic thyroid tumors. In the study overall: Across peripheral blood and tumor or nodule tissue samples taken from malignant and benign thyroid patients, the repertoires were compared with one another.

TCRdb recomputed clones from the PCR reads via MiXCR. The sample carries roughly 12,000 clones, 35% to 45% recorded once. The length of the CDR3 is 15 residues. The V gene's germline CDR1 is MNHNS and CDR2 SASEGT. Germline trimming cut 0 bases from V and 0 bases from J; bases unmatched to any gene: 2. All patients were treatment-naive before thyroid surgery. This clone has just a few counts. Sequencing was carried out using tumor tissue. The TCR was taken from a female donor with papillary thyroid cancer or a benign thyroid nodule (not recorded which). Some clones in this sample may be carry-over from other donors' samples. V and J are TRBV6-1 and TRBJ2-7, with TRBD2 identical over 7 bases. The CDR3 sequence is CASSEAAGSSYEQYF. CDR3 DNA sequence: TGTGCCAGCAGTGAAGCAGCGGGAAGCTCCTACGAGCAGTACTTC.